What follows is one TCR beta chain and its context. Trimming left V 6 bases short and J 0 bases short, with 24 bases between. CDR3 length equals 18 residues. Germline V gene sequence: CDR1 SNHLY, CDR2 FYNNEI. This entry belongs to a study of T cell changes during pregnancy in multiple sclerosis. Clones were read by immunoSEQ multiplex PCR, and TCRdb kept only the in-frame ones, dropping some. The sample carries 25,000 to 30,000 clones, about 85% recorded once. The origin of this receptor is a female donor with multiple sclerosis, enrolled in a pregnancy study. The chain employs TRBV2 and TRBJ2-7; perhaps TRBD2 as D (6 bases). The sample was CD8+ T cells from peripheral blood mononuclear cells, taken after pregnancy. The chain's CDR3 is CASRGLHRQRSSSYEQYF. In DNA form, the CDR3 reads TGTGCCAGCAGAGGACTACACAGACAGCGAAGCAGCTCCTACGAGCAGTACTTC.